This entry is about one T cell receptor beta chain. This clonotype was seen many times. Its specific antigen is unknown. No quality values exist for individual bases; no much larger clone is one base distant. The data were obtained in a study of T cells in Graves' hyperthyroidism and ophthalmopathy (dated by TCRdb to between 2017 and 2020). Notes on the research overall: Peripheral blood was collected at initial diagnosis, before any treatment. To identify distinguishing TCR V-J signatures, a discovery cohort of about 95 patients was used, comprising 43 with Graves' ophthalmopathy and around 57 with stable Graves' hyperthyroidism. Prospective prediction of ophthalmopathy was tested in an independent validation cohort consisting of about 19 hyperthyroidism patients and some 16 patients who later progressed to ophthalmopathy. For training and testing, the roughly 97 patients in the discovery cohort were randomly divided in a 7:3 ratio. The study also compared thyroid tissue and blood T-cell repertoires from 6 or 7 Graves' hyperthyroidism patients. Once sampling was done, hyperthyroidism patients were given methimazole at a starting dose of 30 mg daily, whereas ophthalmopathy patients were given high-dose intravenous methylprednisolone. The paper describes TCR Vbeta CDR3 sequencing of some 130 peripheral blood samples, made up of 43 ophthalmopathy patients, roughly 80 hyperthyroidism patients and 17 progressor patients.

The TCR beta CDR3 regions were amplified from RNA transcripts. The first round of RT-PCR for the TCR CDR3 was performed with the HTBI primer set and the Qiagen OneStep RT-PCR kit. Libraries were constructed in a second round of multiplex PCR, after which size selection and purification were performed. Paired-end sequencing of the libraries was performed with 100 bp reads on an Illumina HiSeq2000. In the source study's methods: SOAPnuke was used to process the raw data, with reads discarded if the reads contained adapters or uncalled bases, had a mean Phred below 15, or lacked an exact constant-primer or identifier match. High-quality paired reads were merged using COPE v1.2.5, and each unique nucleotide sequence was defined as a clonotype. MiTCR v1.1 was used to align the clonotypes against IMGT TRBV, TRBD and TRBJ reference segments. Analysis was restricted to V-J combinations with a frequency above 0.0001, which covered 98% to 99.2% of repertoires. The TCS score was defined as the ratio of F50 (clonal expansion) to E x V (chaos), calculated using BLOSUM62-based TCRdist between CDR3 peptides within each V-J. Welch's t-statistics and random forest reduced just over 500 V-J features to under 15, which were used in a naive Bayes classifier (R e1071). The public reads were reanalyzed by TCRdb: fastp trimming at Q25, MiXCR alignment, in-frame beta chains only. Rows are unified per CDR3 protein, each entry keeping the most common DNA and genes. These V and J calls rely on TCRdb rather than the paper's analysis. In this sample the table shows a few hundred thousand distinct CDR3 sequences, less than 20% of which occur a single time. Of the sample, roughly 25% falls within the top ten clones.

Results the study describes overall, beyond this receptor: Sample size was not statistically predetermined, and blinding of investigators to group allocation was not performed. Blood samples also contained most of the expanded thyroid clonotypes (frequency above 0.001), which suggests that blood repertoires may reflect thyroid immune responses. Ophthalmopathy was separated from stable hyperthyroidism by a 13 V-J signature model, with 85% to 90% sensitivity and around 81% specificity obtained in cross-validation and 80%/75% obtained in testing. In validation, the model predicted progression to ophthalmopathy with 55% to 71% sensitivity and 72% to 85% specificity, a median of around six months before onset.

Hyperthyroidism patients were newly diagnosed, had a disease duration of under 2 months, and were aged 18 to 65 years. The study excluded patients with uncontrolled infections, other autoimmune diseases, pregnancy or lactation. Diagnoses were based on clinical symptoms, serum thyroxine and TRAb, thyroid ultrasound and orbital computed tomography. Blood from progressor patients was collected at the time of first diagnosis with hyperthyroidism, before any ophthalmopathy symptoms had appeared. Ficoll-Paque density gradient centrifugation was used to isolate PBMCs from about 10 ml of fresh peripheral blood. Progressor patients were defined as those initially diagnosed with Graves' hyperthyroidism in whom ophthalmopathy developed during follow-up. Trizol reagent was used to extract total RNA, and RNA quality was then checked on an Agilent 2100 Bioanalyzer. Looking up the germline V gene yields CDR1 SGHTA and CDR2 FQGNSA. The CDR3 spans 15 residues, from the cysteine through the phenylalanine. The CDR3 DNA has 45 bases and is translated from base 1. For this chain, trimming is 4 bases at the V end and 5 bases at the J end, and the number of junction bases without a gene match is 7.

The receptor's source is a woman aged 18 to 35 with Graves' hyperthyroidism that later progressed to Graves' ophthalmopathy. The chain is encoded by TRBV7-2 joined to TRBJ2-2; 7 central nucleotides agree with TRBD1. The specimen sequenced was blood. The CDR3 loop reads CASSYLDRQTGELFF. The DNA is TGTGCCAGCAGCTACCTGGACAGGCAAACCGGGGAGCTGTTTTTT.